The 29 T cell receptor beta chains reported below all come from one sample, sequenced in a study of T cell responses to AZD1222 COVID-19 vaccine. Generated by immunoSEQ multiplex PCR, the TCRdb table keeps only in-frame clones and is missing some. The sample consists of 150,000 or so clones, approximately 89% of them appearing once. This sample comprised peripheral blood, obtained 28 days after the second AZD1222 dose. The source of these receptors is an adult who received the AZD1222 COVID-19 vaccine.

The chain uses TRBV10-3 and TRBJ1-6, with D perhaps TRBD1 (5 bases). Germline V gene lookup returns CDR1 ENHRY and CDR2 SYGVKD. The germline V and J ends were trimmed by 6 bases and 6 bases, with 12 bases remaining between them. The CDR3 has 14 residues. This chain's CDR3 is CAIRRGEVNSPLHF. The CDR3 DNA is TGTGCCATCAGAAGGGGTGAAGTTAATTCACCCCTCCACTTT.

The CDR3 DNA reads TGCGCCAGCAGCTTGCCGTCCGGACGAGAGCAGTACTTC. Its translation: CASSLPSGREQYF. The V and J genes are TRBV5-1 and TRBJ2-7; unclear D gene. V was clipped by 1 base and J by 7 bases, with 12 bases between them. The germline gives CDR1 SGHRS, CDR2 YFSETQ. The CDR3 is 13 amino acids.

The CDR3 region has the DNA TGTGCCAGCAGTTTACGCGAAGAAGCTTTCTTT. Protein sequence: CASSLREEAFF. The chain has TRBV28 and TRBJ1-1; D unresolved. Germline V CDR1 and CDR2: MDHEN, SYDVKM. Trimming left V 2 bases short and J 8 bases short, with 6 bases between. There are 11 residues in the CDR3.

The rearrangement links TRBV12-3 or TRBV12-4 to TRBJ2-7, with 7 bases that match TRBD1. This CDR3 spans 13 amino acids. Trimming at V came to 2 bases and at J to 5 bases, leaving 3 bases not matched to a gene. The DNA for the CDR3 is TGTGCCAGCAGTTTACGGCAGGGGGACGAGCAGTACTTC. As protein: CASSLRQGDEQYF.

The chain combines TRBV12-3 or TRBV12-4 with TRBJ2-7; D not certain. Trimming pared 3 bases from V and 3 bases from J, leaving 6 bases between. The CDR3 length is 12 residues. The CDR3 DNA sequence: TGTGCCAGCAGTTTCGGCAGCTACGAGCAGTACTTC. This sequence encodes CASSFGSYEQYF.

The rearrangement joins TRBV19 to TRBJ1-1; D gene ambiguous. Trimming stripped 4 bases from V and 4 bases from J, with 10 bases between. The CDR3 sequence is 13 residues long. Germline CDR1 reads LNHDA; CDR2 reads SQIVND (reference sequence). The CDR3 DNA sequence: TGTGCCAGTAGTAGGCAGCGGACCACTGAAGCTTTCTTT. Its translation: CASSRQRTTEAFF.

The chain is built from TRBV7-9 and TRBJ1-2; no reliable D call. This CDR3 region has 14 residues. The V end was cut by 1 base, the J end by 3 bases, with 9 bases between. CDR1 is SEHNR, CDR2 FQNEAQ, per germline (reference sequence). CDR3 sequence (DNA): TGTGCCAGCAGCTTAGGGGAAGTAGACTATGGCTACACCTTC. Translating it yields CASSLGEVDYGYTF.

This chain joins TRBV28 and TRBJ1-1; TRBD1 is a possible D gene (5 bases). The V and J ends lost 4 bases and 1 base respectively, with 10 bases between them. Germline lookup yields CDR1 MDHEN and CDR2 SYDVKM. This CDR3 is 14 amino acids long. Here the CDR3 reads CASSSGGENTEAFF. The DNA of the CDR3 is TGTGCCAGCAGTTCCGGGGGGGAGAACACTGAAGCTTTCTTT.

Turning to this clone: At one end, the junction sequence differs from germline, possibly due to a read error. This rearrangement joins TRBV7-7 to TRBJ2-1; 10 bases fit TRBD1. Germline-derived CDR1 and CDR2 are SSHAT and FNYEAQ (reference sequence). CDR3 size: 15 residues. The CDR3 DNA reads TGTGCTAGCAGCTTAGACAGGGGGCAATACAATGAGCAGTTCTTC. Protein sequence: CASSLDRGQYNEQFF.

The chain recombines TRBV21-1 with TRBJ2-1; TRBD2, the table's D call, lacks a check against the DNA. TRBV21-1 is noted as a pseudogene. The CDR3 has 20 amino acids. The CDR3 loop is CASSKEGLAGEPCSYNEQFF. The DNA for the CDR3 is TGTGCCAGCAGCAAAGAGGGACTAGCGGGAGAACCCTGCTCCTACAATGAGCAGTTCTTC.

The chain combines TRBV9 with TRBJ2-7, with 7 bases fitting TRBD2. The CDR3 covers 16 residues. Losses at the gene ends were 6 bases for V and 1 base for J; bases not matched to a gene: 13. Germline V CDR1 and CDR2: SGDLS, YYNGEE. Here the CDR3 reads CASNSTGAGDSYEQYF. The CDR3 DNA sequence: TGTGCCAGCAACTCAACCGGGGCGGGGGATTCCTACGAGCAGTACTTC.

In DNA, the CDR3 is TGTGCCAGCAGCGTAGTTTCCGGGGCGAGCTATGGCTACACCTTC. Translation gives CASSVVSGASYGYTF. The chain has TRBV9 and TRBJ1-2, with D perhaps TRBD1 (5 bases). V gave up 0 bases and J gave up 4 bases, with 13 bases separating them. Germline V lookup: CDR1 SGDLS, CDR2 YYNGEE. CDR3 length: 15 residues.

V gene TRBV19 combines with J gene TRBJ2-7, with TRBD1 matching 8 bases. The CDR3 is 15 amino acids. The V and J ends lost 4 bases and 1 base, in that order; junction bases with no gene match: 6. Germline V gene sequence: CDR1 LNHDA, CDR2 SQIVND (reference sequence). The CDR3 nucleotides are TGTGCCAGTAGTACCGGACAGGGAGAGTCCTACGAGCAGTACTTC. Its translation: CASSTGQGESYEQYF. The variable domain in full, with the rest retrieved from reference TRBV19 and TRBJ2-7, is DGGITQSPKYLFRKEGQNVTLSCEQNLNHDAMYWYRQDPGQGLRLIYYSQIVNDFQKGDIAEGYSVSREKKESFPLTVTSAQKNPTAFYLCASSTGQGESYEQYFGPGTRLTVT.

The chain recombines TRBV5-1 with TRBJ1-3, with 7 bases that match TRBD1. The CDR3 extends over 17 amino acids. CDR1 is SGHRS and CDR2 is YFSETQ in the germline V gene. Trimming at V came to 4 bases and at J to 0 bases, leaving 10 bases not matched to a gene. CDR3 residues: CASSPNPGQSSGNTIYF. In nucleotides, the CDR3 is TGCGCCAGCAGCCCGAACCCGGGACAGAGCTCTGGAAACACCATATATTTT.

The V gene is TRBV5-1, the J gene TRBJ2-7, with D tentatively TRBD2 (5 bases). Trimming removed 4 bases from V and 12 bases from J, with 14 bases in between. CDR1 SGHRS and CDR2 YFSETQ come from the germline V gene. The CDR3 consists of 11 residues. The CDR3 loop reads CASSDYNDPYF. Written as DNA, the CDR3 is TGCGCCAGCAGCGACTACAACGACCCGTACTTC.

This chain joins TRBV24-1 and TRBJ2-1; D remains unclear. Germline CDR1 KGHDR, CDR2 SFDVKD. The CDR3 loop spans 15 amino acids. V dropped 2 bases and J dropped 0 bases, with 7 bases sitting between them. As DNA, the CDR3 is TGTGCCACCAGTGATTCATGGTCCTCCTACAATGAGCAGTTCTTC. Translated: CATSDSWSSYNEQFF.

This sequence joins TRBV14 and TRBJ2-1, with 7 nucleotides matching TRBD2. The V segment lost 2 bases and the J segment 9 bases; nucleotides outside the gene matches: 4. The germline V gene has CDR1 SGHDN and CDR2 FVKESK. This CDR3 region has 13 residues. CDR3 nucleotide sequence: TGTGCCAGCAGCCAATCAGCTAGCGGTGAGCAGTTCTTC. Protein product: CASSQSASGEQFF.

The gene calls are TRBV14 and TRBJ1-1, with a possible D match to TRBD1 (6 bases). The CDR3 has 13 residues. Trimming removed 9 bases at V and 0 bases at J, with 11 bases between. Germline V lookup: CDR1 SGHDN, CDR2 FVKESK. The DNA for the CDR3 is TGTGCCAGTACGACAGGCATGAACACTGAAGCTTTCTTT. Translating it yields CASTTGMNTEAFF.

This clone was seen a single time. The J gene is TRBJ2-2, the V gene TRBV19; 12 positions match TRBD2. Germline assignment: CDR1 LNHDA and CDR2 SQIVND (reference sequence). The length of the CDR3 is 17 residues. With 5 bases clipped from V and 0 bases from J, the junction kept 4 bases outside the gene matches. The CDR3 DNA reads TGTGCCAGTAGTCGCCGGACTAGCGGGGCGAACACCGGGGAGCTGTTTTTT. Encoded protein: CASSRRTSGANTGELFF.

J is TRBJ2-7 and V is TRBV19; tentative D call: TRBD2 (5 bases). Trimming stripped 5 bases from V and 1 base from J, with 12 bases between. CDR1 and CDR2 (germline): LNHDA, SQIVND (reference sequence). CDR3 size: 14 residues. In DNA form, the CDR3 reads TGTGCCAGTAGTCCCCAGGAGCGGTCCTACGAGCAGTACTTC. Its translation is CASSPQERSYEQYF.

This clone occurred a few times. This chain joins TRBV29-1 and TRBJ1-1; possible D gene TRBD1, 6 bases. Germline V gene lookup returns CDR1 SQVTM and CDR2 ANQGSEA. The CDR3 loop spans 13 amino acids. With 0 bases removed from V and 6 bases from J, the gap between germline ends came to 11 bases. In nucleotides, the CDR3 is TGCAGCGTTGAAGACAAACAGGGTTCTGAAGCTTTCTTT. Translation: CSVEDKQGSEAFF.

This chain links TRBV6-5 with TRBJ2-7; tentatively, D is TRBD2 (5 bases). Trimming removed 6 bases from V and 1 base from J, with 10 bases in between. Germline V gives CDR1 MNHEY, CDR2 SVGAGI. The CDR3 totals 13 residues. This chain's CDR3 is CASRVASSYEQYF. The CDR3 region has the DNA TGTGCCAGCAGGGTAGCGTCATCCTACGAGCAGTACTTC.

CDR3 nucleotide sequence: TGCGCCAGCAGCCAAGGTTTGGACGAGCAGTACTTC. It is translated as CASSQGLDEQYF. This rearrangement joins TRBV4-1 to TRBJ2-7; D is uncertain. Trimming cost V 1 base and J 5 bases, with 6 bases left between them. The germline V gene encodes CDR1 MGHRA and CDR2 YSYEKL. CDR3 length equals 12 residues.

The chain links TRBV2 to TRBJ2-3; the D gene could be TRBD1 or TRBD2 (5 bases each). The CDR3 contains 14 residues. Germline V CDR1 and CDR2: SNHLY, FYNNEI. Trimming shortened V by 6 bases and J by 6 bases, and 16 bases separated the two germline ends. CDR3 bases: TGTGCCAGCAGGAGGGTCGGGGCGTTGGATACGCAGTATTTT. This encodes CASRRVGALDTQYF.

The chain carries TRBV19 and TRBJ1-2, with 8 nucleotides matching TRBD1. The CDR3 has 14 residues. V was pared by 3 bases and J by 3 bases, with 3 bases of the junction left unmatched. The germline V gene has CDR1 LNHDA and CDR2 SQIVND (reference sequence). As DNA, the CDR3 is TGTGCCAGTAGTATCGGACAGGGAGACTATGGCTACACCTTC. Its translation is CASSIGQGDYGYTF.

J is TRBJ2-7 and V is TRBV6-5, with D perhaps given as TRBD1 or TRBD2 (7 bases each). CDR1 is MNHEY, CDR2 SVGAGI, per germline. The CDR3 is 15 residues long. The V end was cut by 2 bases, the J end by 2 bases, with 13 bases between. The CDR3 sequence is CASSYGQGGAYEQYF. CDR3 coding DNA: TGTGCCAGCAGTTACGGGCAGGGGGGGGCCTACGAGCAGTACTTC.

The chain links TRBV7-9 to TRBJ1-3, with D unresolved. Germline CDR1 and CDR2: SEHNR and FQNEAQ (reference sequence). The CDR3 covers 13 residues. The ends were cut back, 5 bases at V and 4 bases at J, with 9 bases in the middle. CDR3 sequence: CASSKSTGNTIYF. The CDR3 DNA follows: TGTGCCAGCAGCAAAAGTACCGGAAACACCATATATTTT.

The chain is built from TRBV3-1 (or the pseudogene TRBV3-2) and TRBJ1-5; D is unclear. CDR1 and CDR2 from the germline V gene are LGHDT and YNNKEL (reference sequence). Trimming cost V 0 bases and J 7 bases, with 7 bases left between them. CDR3 length: 13 residues. The CDR3, as DNA: TGTGCCAGCAGCCAAGAGACCCACCAGCCCCAGCATTTT. As protein: CASSQETHQPQHF.

The rearrangement uses TRBV6-1 and TRBJ1-2; D is possibly TRBD1 (5 bases). The CDR3 loop spans 16 amino acids. CDR1 MNHNS and CDR2 SASEGT come from the germline V gene. Trimming removed 2 bases from V and 0 bases from J, with 13 bases in between. The CDR3 sequence: CASSEFSAGPNYGYTF. CDR3 DNA sequence: TGTGCCAGCAGTGAATTCTCCGCAGGGCCTAACTATGGCTACACCTTC.